This entry lists 21 T cell receptor beta chains sequenced from one sample in a study of blood T cell repertoires in COVID-19. Sequencing was performed with immunoSEQ multiplex PCR; in TCRdb, only in-frame clones are kept and a portion is missing. The data show about 120,000 clones, approximately 81% seen once. Sequencing input: peripheral blood. These receptors were obtained from a man between 40 and 49 years old with active or convalescent COVID-19.

The chain joins TRBV2 to TRBJ1-4; possible D gene TRBD1, 6 bases. V was trimmed by 9 bases and J by 3 bases, leaving 14 bases between them. Germline V CDR1 and CDR2: SNHLY, FYNNEI. The CDR3 loop spans 14 amino acids. CDR3 in amino acids: CASRGDTSNEKLFF. In DNA, the CDR3 is TGTGCCAGTAGAGGGGACACTTCTAATGAAAAACTGTTTTTT.

This clone showed up many times. The rearrangement joins TRBV6-1 to TRBJ2-5, with D perhaps TRBD2 (6 bases). V shed 2 bases and J shed 3 bases, with 10 bases lying between them. This CDR3 is built from 14 residues. From germline, CDR1 is MNHNS and CDR2 SASEGT. CDR3 sequence (DNA): TGTGCCAGCAGTGAATTCACGGGAGAAGAGACCCAGTACTTC. This sequence encodes CASSEFTGEETQYF.

In this sample, this clone turned up a few times. The rearrangement uses TRBV7-9 and TRBJ1-3; 7 bases agree with TRBD1. The CDR3 sequence is 15 residues long. V lost 5 bases, J lost 0 bases, and 4 bases stayed unmatched. Germline V CDR1 and CDR2: SEHNR, FQNEAQ (reference sequence). The CDR3 sequence: CASSPDRVSGNTIYF. The CDR3 coding sequence is TGTGCCAGCAGCCCCGACAGGGTCTCTGGAAACACCATATATTTT. Full variable domain (remainder filled in from reference TRBV7-9 and TRBJ1-3): DTGVSQNPRHKITKRGQNVTFRCDPISEHNRLYWYRQTLGQGPEFLTYFQNEAQLEKSRLLSDRFSAERPKGSFSTLEIQRTEQGDSAMYLCASSPDRVSGNTIYFGEGSWLTVV.

The J gene is TRBJ1-4, the V gene TRBV28; D uncertain. Germline V gene data show CDR1 as MDHEN and CDR2 as SYDVKM. The CDR3 consists of 18 residues. V gave up 3 bases and J gave up 11 bases, with 28 bases separating them. The CDR3 sequence: CASSFAFDLSPIDPKLFF. The DNA for the CDR3 is TGTGCCAGCAGTTTTGCTTTTGATCTATCCCCAATTGATCCCAAACTGTTTTTT.

The sample holds one count of this clone. The chain has TRBV19 and TRBJ1-1, with 9 bases aligning to TRBD1. V shed 6 bases, J shed 5 bases, and the junction held 7 bases outside the gene matches. The germline V gene encodes CDR1 LNHDA and CDR2 SQIVND (reference sequence). The CDR3 length is 14 residues. The CDR3: CASRTGGARTEAFF. In DNA form, the CDR3 reads TGTGCCAGTAGAACAGGGGGCGCGAGGACTGAAGCTTTCTTT.

The genes are TRBV10-2 and TRBJ2-2, with 7 positions matching TRBD1. This CDR3 spans 13 amino acids. The trim removed 3 bases at V and 11 bases at J, leaving 6 bases unmatched. CDR1 and CDR2 (germline): WSHSY, SAAADI. CDR3 protein: CASSDEGARELFF. As DNA, the CDR3 is TGCGCCAGCAGTGATGAGGGGGCGAGAGAGCTGTTTTTT.

This clone has just a few counts. This rearrangement joins TRBV7-8 to TRBJ2-1; TRBD1 matches 10 bases. The CDR3 spans 15 residues. Germline trimming cut 5 bases from V and 10 bases from J; bases unmatched to any gene: 11. From germline, CDR1 is SGHVS and CDR2 FQNEAQ. The DNA for the CDR3 is TGTGCCAGCAGCCGAGACAGGGGGCAATTTGGGGAGCAGTTCTTC. Its translation: CASSRDRGQFGEQFF.

V and J are TRBV5-1 and TRBJ2-1, with D maybe TRBD1 (6 bases). CDR1 is SGHRS, CDR2 YFSETQ, per germline. The CDR3 totals 21 residues. Trimming took off 0 bases at V and 0 bases at J, with 25 bases between the two ends. CDR3 bases: TGCGCCAGCAGCTTGGGGGCAGATTACTTTCAGGGGATTTTCTCCTACAATGAGCAGTTCTTC. Its protein is CASSLGADYFQGIFSYNEQFF.

Points on this clone: Mismatch with germline at one junction end may stem from a read error. This chain joins TRBV7-7 and TRBJ2-1, with a weak D call TRBD1 (6 bases). The CDR3 extends over 15 amino acids. Germline CDR1 SSHAT, CDR2 FNYEAQ (reference sequence). As DNA, the CDR3 is TGTGCTAGCAGCCAAACCTGGACAGCCTACAATGAGCAGTTCTTC. This codes for CASSQTWTAYNEQFF.

The chain couples TRBV9 to TRBJ2-7; 12 bases agree with TRBD2. The germline V gene encodes CDR1 SGDLS and CDR2 YYNGEE. J lost 7 bases, V lost 0 bases, and 8 bases had no gene match. This CDR3 spans 16 amino acids. CDR3 sequence (DNA): TGTGCCAGCAGCGTAGAGGCTAGCGGGGGGGGAGGAGAGCAGTACTTC. Amino acid sequence: CASSVEASGGGGEQYF. Using reference TRBV9 and TRBJ2-7 for the parts outside the CDR3, the full variable domain is DSGVTQTPKHLITATGQRVTLRCSPRSGDLSVYWYQQSLDQGLQFLIQYYNGEERAKGNILERFSAQQFPDLHSELNLSSLELGDSALYFCASSVEASGGGGEQYFGPGTRLTVT.

The chain recombines TRBV29-1 with TRBJ1-5; TRBD1 agrees at 9 bases. Germline loops: CDR1 SQVTM, CDR2 ANQGSEA. Unmatched junction bases numbered 5, after V lost 4 bases and J lost 7 bases. The CDR3 extends over 13 amino acids. The CDR3 region has the DNA TGCAGCGTTGGGACAGGGGATGGCCAGCCCCAGCATTTT. Translation: CSVGTGDGQPQHF. The whole variable domain, filled in from reference TRBV29-1 and TRBJ1-5, reads SAVISQKPSRDICQRGTSLTIQCQVDSQVTMMFWYRQQPGQSLTLIATANQGSEATYESGFVIDKFPISRPNLTFSTLTVSNMSPEDSSIYLCSVGTGDGQPQHFGDGTRLSIL.

The chain carries TRBV7-9 and TRBJ2-7, with D maybe TRBD1 (7 bases). Trimming removed 1 base from V and 3 bases from J, with 13 bases in between. The CDR3 is 15 amino acids. Germline CDR1 and CDR2: SEHNR and FQNEAQ (reference sequence). The CDR3 sequence is CASSLGSQGGYEQYF. CDR3 nucleotides: TGTGCCAGCAGCTTAGGGAGTCAGGGGGGCTACGAGCAGTACTTC.

This clone has more than one count but fewer than ten. The DNA of the CDR3 is TGTGCCAGTAAAAGGGGGCGAGGGACCCAGTACTTC. Protein product: CASKRGRGTQYF. V gene TRBV9 combines with J gene TRBJ2-5, with TRBD1 identical over 7 bases. The CDR3 loop spans 12 amino acids. Germline V gene lookup returns CDR1 SGDLS and CDR2 YYNGEE. The V gene end was trimmed by 8 bases and the J gene end by 7 bases; junction bases not matched to a gene: 8.

V usage is TRBV4-1 and J usage is TRBJ1-6; D is uncertain. The CDR3 runs to 17 residues. Germline CDR1 and CDR2: MGHRA and YSYEKL. V was shortened by 0 bases and J by 6 bases, with 15 bases between the two germline ends. The CDR3 DNA sequence: TGCGCCAGCAGCCAAGAGACCAGAATACTAGTTAATTCACCCCTCCACTTT. This encodes CASSQETRILVNSPLHF.

This clone was observed a single time. The V call is TRBV5-1, the J call TRBJ2-2; 8 bases align to TRBD1. V trimming: 4 bases; J trimming: 7 bases; junction bases outside the gene matches: 6. The CDR3 totals 14 residues. Germline V gene sequence: CDR1 SGHRS, CDR2 YFSETQ. CDR3 residues: CASSIGQGNGELFF. The CDR3 bases are TGCGCCAGCAGCATCGGACAGGGAAACGGGGAGCTGTTTTTT.

This clone was seen a handful of times. The chain employs TRBV29-1 and TRBJ1-2, with 8 bases lining up with TRBD1. V shed 8 bases, J shed 4 bases, and the junction held 6 bases outside the gene matches. Germline V gene data show CDR1 as SQVTM and CDR2 as ANQGSEA. The CDR3 length is 12 residues. The CDR3 DNA is TGCAGCTCAGGACAGGGCATCTATGGCTACACCTTC. Protein product: CSSGQGIYGYTF. Drawing the rest from reference TRBV29-1 and TRBJ1-2, the complete variable domain is SAVISQKPSRDICQRGTSLTIQCQVDSQVTMMFWYRQQPGQSLTLIATANQGSEATYESGFVIDKFPISRPNLTFSTLTVSNMSPEDSSIYLCSSGQGIYGYTFGSGTRLTVV.

The rearrangement uses TRBV5-1 and TRBJ1-2, with D unresolved. Germline values: CDR1 SGHRS, CDR2 YFSETQ. The CDR3 has 12 amino acids. V was pared by 4 bases and J by 7 bases, with 11 bases between. CDR3 DNA: TGCGCCAGCAGCCCGGATGAGGGTGGCTACACCTTC. Its protein is CASSPDEGGYTF.

The chain links TRBV6-6 to TRBJ2-1; 10 bases are shared with TRBD2. CDR3 size: 15 residues. The V gene's germline CDR1 is MNHNY and CDR2 SVGAGI (reference sequence). J gave up 9 bases and V 0 bases, and 5 bases lay outside the gene matches. The CDR3 spells CASSYSSGGAFEQFF. CDR3 bases: TGTGCCAGCAGTTACTCAAGCGGGGGGGCTTTTGAGCAGTTCTTC.

The chain's CDR3 is CAWSVEGGRGETQYF. The CDR3 DNA reads as TGTGCCTGGAGCGTCGAGGGCGGGAGAGGGGAGACCCAGTACTTC. The chain has TRBV30 and TRBJ2-5; 7 nucleotides align to TRBD2. Trimming took 3 bases from V and 5 from J; bases not matched to a gene: 12. This CDR3 is 15 amino acids long. The germline gives CDR1 GTSNPN, CDR2 SVGIG (reference sequence). The full variable domain, with the rest looked up from reference TRBV30 and TRBJ2-5, is SQTIHQWPATLVQPVGSPLSLECTVEGTSNPNLYWYRQAAGRGLQLLFYSVGIGQISSEVPQNLSASRPQDRQFILSSKKLLLSDSGFYLCAWSVEGGRGETQYFGPGTRLLVL.

The chain uses TRBV18 and TRBJ1-2; D unclear. Trimming pared 8 bases from V and 6 bases from J, leaving 19 bases between. Germline V gene data show CDR1 as KGHSH and CDR2 as LQKENI. The CDR3 totals 14 residues. The CDR3 spells CASTTRRAGDGYTF. Here the CDR3 DNA reads TGTGCCAGCACGACTCGACGTGCCGGGGATGGCTACACCTTC. The complete variable domain, with remaining parts taken from reference TRBV18 and TRBJ1-2, reads NAGVMQNPRHLVRRRGQEARLRCSPMKGHSHVYWYRQLPEEGLKFMVYLQKENIIDESGMPKERFSAEFPKEGPSILRIQQVVRGDSAAYFCASTTRRAGDGYTFGSGTRLTVV.

The CDR3 spells CASSAHRDRDSGANVLTF. The CDR3 DNA follows: TGTGCCAGCAGCGCACACCGGGACAGGGACTCTGGGGCCAACGTCCTGACTTTC. The rearrangement uses TRBV9 and TRBJ2-6; 9 nucleotides line up with TRBD1. V lost 3 bases, J lost 0 bases, and 7 bases stayed unmatched. The CDR3 totals 18 residues. From germline, CDR1 is SGDLS and CDR2 YYNGEE.